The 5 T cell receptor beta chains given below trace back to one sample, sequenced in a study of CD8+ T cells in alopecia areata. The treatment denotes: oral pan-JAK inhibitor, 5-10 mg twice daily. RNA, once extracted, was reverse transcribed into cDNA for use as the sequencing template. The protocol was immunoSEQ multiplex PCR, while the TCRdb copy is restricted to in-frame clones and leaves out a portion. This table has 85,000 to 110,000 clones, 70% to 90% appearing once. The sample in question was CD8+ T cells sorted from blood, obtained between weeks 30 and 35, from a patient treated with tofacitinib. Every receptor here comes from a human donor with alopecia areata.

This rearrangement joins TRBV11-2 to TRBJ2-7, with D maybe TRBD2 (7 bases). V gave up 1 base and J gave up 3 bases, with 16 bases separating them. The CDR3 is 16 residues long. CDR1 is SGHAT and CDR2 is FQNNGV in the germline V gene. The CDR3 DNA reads TGTGCCAGCAGCTTAGGAGGCGGGGGCGCAGGCTACGAGCAGTACTTC. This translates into CASSLGGGGAGYEQYF.

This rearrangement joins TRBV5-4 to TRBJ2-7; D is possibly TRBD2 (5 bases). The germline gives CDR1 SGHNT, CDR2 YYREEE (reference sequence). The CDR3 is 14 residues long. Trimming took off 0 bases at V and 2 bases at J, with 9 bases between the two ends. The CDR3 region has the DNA TGTGCCAGCAGCTTGGCTGGAGGCCCCTACGAGCAGTACTTC. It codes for CASSLAGGPYEQYF. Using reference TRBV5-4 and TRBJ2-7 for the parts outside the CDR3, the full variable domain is ETGVTQSPTHLIKTRGQQVTLRCSSQSGHNTVSWYQQALGQGPQFIFQYYREEENGRGNFPPRFSGLQFPNYSSELNVNALELDDSALYLCASSLAGGPYEQYFGPGTRLTVT.

CDR3 region: CASSLGDNNSPLHF. The CDR3 DNA reads TGTGCCAGCAGCTTAGGGGACAACAATTCACCCCTCCACTTT. The chain carries TRBV13 and TRBJ1-6, with D perhaps TRBD1 (5 bases). Trimming took 0 bases from V and 7 from J, leaving 7 bases between them. CDR3 size: 14 residues. CDR1 and CDR2 from the germline V gene are PRHDT and FYEKMQ (reference sequence).

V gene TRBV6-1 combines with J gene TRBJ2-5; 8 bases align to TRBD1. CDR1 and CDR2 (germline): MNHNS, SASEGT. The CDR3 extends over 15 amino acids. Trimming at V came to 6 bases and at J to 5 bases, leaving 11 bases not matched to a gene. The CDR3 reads CASRDRAYPSETQYF. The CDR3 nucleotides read TGTGCCAGCAGGGACAGGGCATACCCTAGCGAGACCCAGTACTTC.

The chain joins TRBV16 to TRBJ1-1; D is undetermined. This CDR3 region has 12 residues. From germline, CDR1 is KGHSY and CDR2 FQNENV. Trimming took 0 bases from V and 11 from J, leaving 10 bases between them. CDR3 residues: CASSQSTQRAFF. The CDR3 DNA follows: TGTGCCAGCAGCCAATCTACGCAGAGGGCTTTCTTT.